This T cell receptor beta chain was identified in a study of post-analysis software for immune sequencing data (dated by TCRdb to between 2014 and 2016). In the study overall: Disease courses on record covered relapsing-remitting, secondary progressive and progressive-relapsing multiple sclerosis, though some patients had no subtype annotation. The patient repertoires were set against roughly eleven previously published healthy control repertoires from donors whose ages ranged from about 6 to 26 years. A subset of samples was prepared in parallel using single-end sample barcoding, then pooled and co-amplified after Illumina adapter ligation. The investigation overall reported the following: Direct clustering with F measure showed strong co-clustering of samples prepared in the same batch, prompting a batch-effect correction. Multiple sclerosis patients had significantly lower normalized Chao1 diversity than controls, a result that suggests substantial peripheral T-cell clonal expansion. The control group was slightly older than the multiple sclerosis patient group. Patients showed significantly higher frequencies than controls for roughly 5 TRBV segments, among them TRBV5-6, TRBV5-1 and TRBV20-1.

This clonotype was seen a handful of times. The antigen this receptor binds is unknown. Per-base qualities were not stored, and no clone one base away is much larger. The CDR3 numbers 13 residues from cysteine through phenylalanine. Only CDR3 DNA is held: 39 bases, read in frame from base 1. A distance of 13 bases separates the germline ends of V and J, which lose 8 bases and 3 bases respectively. Via the germline V gene (reference sequence), CDR1 is SEHNR and CDR2 FQNEAQ. To demonstrate the VDJtools post-analysis software, the study profiled TCR beta repertoires from the peripheral blood of about a dozen young patients with multiple sclerosis. The multiple sclerosis patients were children and adolescents ranging in age from about 6 to 17 years. Library preparation employed PCR. The data were produced on an Illumina HiSeq 2500. To reduce PCR and sequencing biases, unique molecular identifiers were built into the TCR beta cDNA libraries. About 0.5 million cDNA molecules were obtained for every 1 to 10 million input T cells, so each molecule roughly corresponded to one T cell. The patient libraries were prepared and sequenced using the same protocol as the earlier healthy control dataset. Samples belonging to the same batch were prepared together, multiplexed and sequenced on a shared HiSeq lane. On the study's bioinformatics: Raw barcoded reads were processed with MIGEC, discarding single-read molecular identifier groups before consensus assembly and CDR3 extraction. VDJtools was used for post-analysis of the clonotype tables, with diversity normalized by down-sampling every dataset to the smallest sample size. Repertoire overlap clustering matched CDR3 amino acid but not nucleotide sequences to correct batch-related cross-sample contamination. Clones were called with MiXCR by TCRdb after fastp trimmed the public reads at Q25, and only in-frame beta chains were retained. Records with the same CDR3 protein are collapsed into one entry carrying the most frequent genes and DNA. TCRdb, not the original authors, processed these V and J calls. Here the sample has over 700,000 distinct CDR3 sequences; just under 30% occur a single time. The ten largest clones take up around 0.6% of the sample.

The rearranged chain carries TRBV7-9 and TRBJ1-2; the D gene is perhaps TRBD1, from 5 matching bases. This clonotype originated in a girl aged 10 to 17 with multiple sclerosis. Sequencing input: blood. The CDR3 reads as follows: CASGTRDDYGYTF. The DNA sequence is given as TGTGCCAGCGGCACCAGGGATGACTATGGCTACACCTTC.